The sequence of this T cell receptor beta chain was determined in a study of T cells in Graves' hyperthyroidism and ophthalmopathy. With regard to this clonotype: A much larger clone differs from this one at a single base, so this may be a read error.

RNA transcripts were the template for amplifying TCR beta CDR3 regions. The primer set for the first-round RT-PCR of the TCR CDR3 was HTBI. TCRdb redid the calling of the multiplex PCR reads with MiXCR, one entry per CDR3 protein. The sample consists of more than 350,000 distinct CDR3 sequences, 15% of them appearing once. Stable Graves' hyperthyroidism denoted no ophthalmopathy progression over 18 months. From germline, CDR1 is SGHRS and CDR2 YFSETQ. Trimming removed 6 bases from V and 1 base from J, with 19 bases in between. This CDR3 is built from 16 residues. The V call is TRBV5-1, the J call TRBJ2-5; the D gene is possibly TRBD1 (5 bases). The TCR originated in a woman under 40 with Graves' hyperthyroidism. Sequenced input: blood. As DNA, the CDR3 is TGCGCCAGCACCAAAGGGGCCACATGGGGCCAAGAGACCCAGTACTTC. Its translation: CASTKGATWGQETQYF.